Below, 9 T cell receptor beta chains from the same sample are listed, as sequenced in a study of T cells in Graves' hyperthyroidism and ophthalmopathy. RNA transcripts provided the source from which TCR beta CDR3 regions were amplified. The HTBI primer set served for first-round RT-PCR of the TCR CDR3. MiXCR was run by TCRdb on the multiplex PCR reads, yielding one entry per CDR3 protein. The sample lists roughly 570,000 distinct CDR3 sequences; about 45% were seen once. Sequences were obtained from peripheral blood or thyroid tissue (not recorded which). Receptors were obtained from a woman younger than 35 with Graves' hyperthyroidism.

This clonotype has just a few counts. This rearrangement joins TRBV24-1 to TRBJ2-3; 10 bases map to TRBD2. The CDR3 spans 19 residues. With V trimmed by 4 bases and J by 6 bases, 18 bases remained unmatched. The germline V gene encodes CDR1 KGHDR and CDR2 SFDVKD. CDR3 nucleotide sequence: TGTGCCACCAGTGAAGAACCGGGACTAGCGACAAGGAGCGGGGATACGCAGTATTTT. As protein: CATSEEPGLATRSGDTQYF.

As to this clonotype: A much larger clone lies one base from this, so it may be a read error. V usage is TRBV29-1 and J usage is TRBJ2-3; D unclear. The CDR3 has 15 residues. Deletions cut 6 bases from V and 4 bases from J, with 20 bases between. Germline assignment: CDR1 SQVTM and CDR2 ANQGSEA. DNA of the CDR3: TGCAGCGTCAGTACGATTTATTGGGCCTCAGATACGCAGTATTTT. It is translated as CSVSTIYWASDTQYF.

This clonotype was counted ten times or more. The chain uses TRBV6-6 and TRBJ1-1; D is unresolved. CDR1 is MNHNY and CDR2 is SVGAGI in the germline V gene (reference sequence). Deletions cut 0 bases from V and 1 base from J, with 6 bases between. The CDR3 is made up of 14 amino acids. This CDR3 reads CASSYSSENTEAFF. CDR3 nucleotides: TGTGCCAGCAGTTACTCCTCGGAGAACACTGAAGCTTTCTTT.

This clonotype was seen at least ten times. The chain is built from TRBV12-3 or TRBV12-4 and TRBJ1-2; no clear D gene. Trimming pared 6 bases from V and 2 bases from J, leaving 16 bases between. The CDR3 runs 15 residues. As DNA, the CDR3 is TGTGCCAGCAGACTTACCGGATACGCCAACTATGGCTACACCTTC. The encoded protein is CASRLTGYANYGYTF.

In this sample, this clonotype turned up once. Here the CDR3 reads CASSPTYRGRSPEAFF. For the CDR3, the DNA is TGTGCCAGCAGCCCGACGTACAGGGGGCGCTCCCCTGAAGCTTTCTTT. J is TRBJ1-1 and V is TRBV11-1; the match to TRBD1 covers 9 bases. This CDR3 region has 16 residues. V was clipped by 5 bases and J by 6 bases; unmatched bases: 13. Germline V gene sequence: CDR1 SGHAT, CDR2 FQDESV (reference sequence).

This clonotype has a count of ten or more. The chain combines TRBV10-1 with TRBJ2-2; D uncertain. There are 14 residues in the CDR3. V lost 7 bases to trimming and J lost 3 bases, with 12 bases between them. In germline, CDR1 is WNHNN, CDR2 SYGVQD (reference sequence). CDR3 residues: CASKASDYTGELFF. As DNA, the CDR3 is TGCGCCAGCAAAGCATCGGATTACACCGGGGAGCTGTTTTTT.

The chain employs TRBV12-3 or TRBV12-4 and TRBJ1-4; maybe TRBD1 (5 bases). This CDR3 region has 14 residues. V shed 7 bases and J shed 5 bases, with 14 bases lying between them. For the CDR3, the DNA is TGTGCCAGCACCCTTAGGGGAGAGAATGAAAAACTGTTTTTT. This encodes CASTLRGENEKLFF.

The rearrangement links TRBV24-1 to TRBJ2-1; 14 bases line up with TRBD2. CDR1 is KGHDR and CDR2 is SFDVKD in the germline V gene. This CDR3 has 16 amino acids. The V and J ends lost 4 bases and 6 bases, in that order; junction bases with no gene match: 4. CDR3: CATSDRLAGGRNEQFF. CDR3 DNA sequence: TGTGCCACCAGTGACCGACTAGCGGGAGGGCGCAATGAGCAGTTCTTC.

At least ten counts were recorded for this clonotype. The chain recombines TRBV20-1 with TRBJ2-7; D is possibly TRBD2 (7 bases). Trimming stripped 2 bases from V and 2 bases from J, with 13 bases between. The CDR3 length is 14 residues. In germline, CDR1 is DFQATT, CDR2 SNEGSKA (reference sequence). CDR3 region: CSARIGGRAYEQYF. DNA for the CDR3: TGCAGTGCTAGAATCGGGGGGCGCGCCTACGAGCAGTACTTC.